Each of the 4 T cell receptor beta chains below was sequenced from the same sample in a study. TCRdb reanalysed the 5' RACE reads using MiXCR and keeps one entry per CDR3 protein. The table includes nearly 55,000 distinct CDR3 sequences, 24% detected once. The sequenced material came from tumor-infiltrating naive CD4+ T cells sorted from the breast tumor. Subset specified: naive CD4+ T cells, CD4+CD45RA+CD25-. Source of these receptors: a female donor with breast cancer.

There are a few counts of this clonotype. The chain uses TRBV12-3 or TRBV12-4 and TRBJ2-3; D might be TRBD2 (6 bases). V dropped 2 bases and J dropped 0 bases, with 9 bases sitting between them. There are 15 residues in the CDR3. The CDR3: CASSLWGTSTDTQYF. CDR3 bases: TGTGCCAGCAGTTTATGGGGGACTAGCACAGATACGCAGTATTTT.

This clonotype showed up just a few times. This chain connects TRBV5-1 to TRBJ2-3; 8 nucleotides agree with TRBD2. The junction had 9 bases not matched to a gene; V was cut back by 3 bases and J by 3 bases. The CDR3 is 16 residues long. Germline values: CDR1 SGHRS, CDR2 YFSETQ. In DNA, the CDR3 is TGCGCCAGCAGCTCACTAGCGGTAACACCGACAGATACGCAGTATTTT. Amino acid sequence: CASSSLAVTPTDTQYF.

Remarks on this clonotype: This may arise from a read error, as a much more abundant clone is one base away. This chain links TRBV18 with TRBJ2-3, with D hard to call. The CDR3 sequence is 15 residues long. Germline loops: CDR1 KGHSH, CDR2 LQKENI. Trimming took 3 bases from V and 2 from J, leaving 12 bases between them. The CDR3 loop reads CASSPSQLTTDTQYF. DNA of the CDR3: TGTGCCAGCTCACCCTCCCAACTTACCACAGATACGCAGTATTTT.

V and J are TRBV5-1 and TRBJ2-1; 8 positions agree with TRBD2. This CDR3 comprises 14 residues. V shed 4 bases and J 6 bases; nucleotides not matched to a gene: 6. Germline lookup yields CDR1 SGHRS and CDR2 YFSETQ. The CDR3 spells CASSTGLEPNEQFF. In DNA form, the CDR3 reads TGCGCCAGCAGCACGGGACTAGAGCCCAATGAGCAGTTCTTC.